The 28 T cell receptor beta chains presented below share a single source sample, sequenced in a study of PD-1 blockade in classical Hodgkin lymphoma. Clones were sequenced by immunoSEQ multiplex PCR, and TCRdb holds only the in-frame ones, with some missing. The sample holds tens of thousands of clones; 73% are singletons and the top ten take roughly 15%. Patients all relapsed after autologous stem cell transplantation, and there was variation in brentuximab vedotin exposure. This sample comprised peripheral blood mononuclear cells (PBMCs), obtained before the second cycle of nivolumab. The receptors come from a human donor with classical Hodgkin lymphoma.

This clone was found a few times. This chain links TRBV7-9 with TRBJ2-7; D gene unclear. This CDR3 has 13 residues. Germline V gene data show CDR1 as SEHNR and CDR2 as FQNEAQ (reference sequence). V lost 3 bases and J lost 2, with 8 bases in between. CDR3 nucleotides: TGTGCCAGCAGCTTCGGAGCTCCCTACGAGCAGTACTTC. Protein sequence: CASSFGAPYEQYF.

J is TRBJ1-5 and V is TRBV7-2; no definite D call. Trimming shortened V by 5 bases and J by 1 base, and 9 bases separated the two germline ends. Germline V gives CDR1 SGHTA, CDR2 FQGNSA. The CDR3 spans 14 residues. The CDR3 DNA sequence: TGTGCCAGCAGCCCCCCCGGAAGCAATCAGCCCCAGCATTTT. Encoded protein: CASSPPGSNQPQHF.

The genes are TRBV7-2 and TRBJ2-1; D is unresolved. Germline V gene data show CDR1 as SGHTA and CDR2 as FQGNSA. Trimming stripped 2 bases from V and 0 bases from J, with 8 bases between. The CDR3 spans 15 residues. CDR3 sequence: CASSLSRSSYNEQFF. DNA of the CDR3: TGTGCCAGCAGCTTATCCCGGAGCTCCTACAATGAGCAGTTCTTC.

The V and J genes are TRBV27 and TRBJ2-2; the match to TRBD2 covers 9 bases. This CDR3 contains 18 residues. In germline, CDR1 is MNHEY, CDR2 SMNVEV (reference sequence). V was clipped by 2 bases and J by 3 bases; unmatched bases: 10. CDR3: CASSLRLWASGDTGELFF. CDR3 in DNA: TGTGCCAGCAGTTTAAGGTTATGGGCTAGCGGGGACACCGGGGAGCTGTTTTTT.

About this clone itself: This same CDR3 is encoded by further DNA sequences in the sample. The chain recombines TRBV6-6 with TRBJ2-1; no firm D call. This CDR3 has 12 amino acids. The germline V gene encodes CDR1 MNHNY and CDR2 SVGAGI (reference sequence). Trimming shortened V by 5 bases and J by 8 bases, and 10 bases separated the two germline ends. Here the CDR3 DNA reads TGTGCCAGCAGTCGAACTCGCGATGAGCAGTTCTTC. It codes for CASSRTRDEQFF.

The V and J genes are TRBV7-6 and TRBJ2-2, with 11 bases matching TRBD2. CDR3 length: 17 amino acids. Germline trimming cut 4 bases from V and 6 bases from J; bases unmatched to any gene: 10. The germline V gene encodes CDR1 SGHVS and CDR2 FNYEAQ. This CDR3 is CASSSLAGGPWPGELFF. DNA for the CDR3: TGTGCCAGCAGCTCTCTAGCGGGGGGACCCTGGCCCGGGGAGCTGTTTTTT.

This chain's CDR3 is CASRTPGLYEQYF. In nucleotides, the CDR3 is TGTGCCAGCAGGACCCCGGGCCTCTACGAGCAGTACTTC. J is TRBJ2-5 and V is TRBV27; D remains unclear. The DNA end is more similar to TRBJ2-7, so the J call may be wrong. Germline CDR1 reads MNHEY; CDR2 reads SMNVEV (reference sequence). The CDR3 contains 13 residues.

The chain carries TRBV6-6 and TRBJ1-5, with D perhaps TRBD1 (5 bases). The CDR3 is made up of 14 amino acids. Germline V CDR1 and CDR2: MNHNY, SVGAGI (reference sequence). Between the trimmed V and J ends, which lost 11 bases and 3 bases, there was a span of 17 bases. The CDR3 DNA reads as TGTGCCTCTGGGGGAGGAAGAATCAATCAGCCCCAGCATTTT. Translation gives CASGGGRINQPQHF.

This clone was found a few times. The rearrangement joins TRBV7-9 to TRBJ1-2; D not certain. The CDR3 has 12 amino acids. V was trimmed by 3 bases and J by 8 bases, leaving 10 bases between them. The germline V gene has CDR1 SEHNR and CDR2 FQNEAQ (reference sequence). Here the CDR3 DNA reads TGTGCCAGCAGCTTCTCGGCAGTCGGCTACACCTTC. Translation gives CASSFSAVGYTF.

The chain has TRBV7-2 and TRBJ1-2; D ambiguous. The CDR3 has 13 amino acids. Trimming cost V 4 bases and J 5 bases, with 11 bases left between them. Germline CDR1 and CDR2: SGHTA and FQGNSA. CDR3 nucleotide sequence: TGTGCCAGCAGCTCCCCGCCCGGATATGGCTACACCTTC. This translates into CASSSPPGYGYTF.

The chain carries TRBV6-5 and TRBJ1-2; D unclear. Germline loops: CDR1 MNHEY, CDR2 SVGAGI. V lost 3 bases, J lost 6 bases, and 11 bases lay in between. There are 13 residues in the CDR3. CDR3: CASSYRPGNGYTF. The CDR3, as DNA: TGTGCCAGCAGTTATCGGCCCGGCAATGGCTACACCTTC.

V and J are TRBV25-1 and TRBJ2-2; D gene uncertain. Trimming pared 2 bases from V and 12 bases from J, leaving 10 bases between. Germline values: CDR1 MGHDK, CDR2 SYGVNS. The length of the CDR3 is 12 residues. The CDR3 DNA reads as TGTGCCAGCAGTGAACCCTCCCTGAAGCTGTTTTTT. As protein: CASSEPSLKLFF.

This chain uses TRBV30 with TRBJ1-3; no firm D call. The CDR3 spans 14 residues. The germline gives CDR1 GTSNPN, CDR2 SVGIG (reference sequence). Trimming shortened V by 3 bases and J by 0 bases, and 9 bases separated the two germline ends. CDR3 DNA: TGTGCCTGGAGGTCTGACCGCTCTGGAAACACCATATATTTT. It specifies CAWRSDRSGNTIYF.

This chain joins TRBV30 and TRBJ2-5; D assignment may be TRBD1 or TRBD2 (5 bases each). Matching the DNA end better, TRBJ2-7 makes the J call doubtful. Germline lookup yields CDR1 GTSNPN and CDR2 SVGIG (reference sequence). CDR3 length: 13 amino acids. The CDR3 DNA reads TGTGCCTCTCAACGGGACGGTTCCTACGAGCAGTACTTC. It encodes CASQRDGSYEQYF.

This clone was observed a few times. V usage is TRBV29-1 and J usage is TRBJ1-1, with D possibly TRBD1 on 5 matching bases. V was cut by 2 bases and J by 2 bases, with 9 bases left in between. The CDR3 is made up of 13 amino acids. CDR1 is SQVTM and CDR2 is ANQGSEA in the germline V gene. The DNA for the CDR3 is TGCAGCGTTGAAAATGGGGGAAACACTGAAGCTTTCTTT. Amino acid sequence: CSVENGGNTEAFF.

V and J are TRBV6-5 and TRBJ2-2; the match to TRBD1 covers 7 bases. The CDR3 consists of 14 residues. Trimming removed 5 bases from V and 4 bases from J; junction bases left unmatched: 4. Germline V gene sequence: CDR1 MNHEY, CDR2 SVGAGI. This CDR3 is CASSPDRPTGELFF. The CDR3 bases are TGTGCCAGCAGTCCGGACAGGCCCACCGGGGAGCTGTTTTTT.

The chain recombines TRBV28 with TRBJ1-1; D is perhaps TRBD1 (6 bases). V was cut by 3 bases and J by 7 bases, with 12 bases left in between. The CDR3 totals 13 residues. Germline-derived CDR1 and CDR2 are MDHEN and SYDVKM. The CDR3 protein is CASSFGQLFEAFF. The CDR3 bases are TGTGCCAGCAGTTTCGGACAGTTGTTTGAAGCTTTCTTT.

The chain joins TRBV7-6 to TRBJ2-1; TRBD2 agrees at 7 bases. Germline loops: CDR1 SGHVS, CDR2 FNYEAQ. J lost 4 bases, V lost 5 bases, and 8 bases had no gene match. The CDR3 spans 15 residues. The CDR3: CASSADPGLYNEQFF. CDR3 bases: TGTGCCAGCAGCGCGGACCCGGGACTATACAATGAGCAGTTCTTC.

The rearrangement uses TRBV21-1 and TRBJ2-4; TRBD1 is the table's D call, not checked against the DNA. TRBV21-1 is a pseudogene segment. CDR3 length: 19 amino acids. CDR3 in amino acids: CASSSGGGRGPLGKNIQYF. Here the CDR3 DNA reads TGTGCCAGCAGTAGCGGAGGGGGCCGGGGCCCACTGGGCAAAAACATTCAGTACTTC.

The DNA for the CDR3 is TGTGCTAGTGGTTTGGCCGCCGGGGACAGGGAACCCAAAAACATTCAGTACTTC. Translation: CASGLAAGDREPKNIQYF. The chain is built from TRBV12-5 and TRBJ2-4; 9 positions agree with TRBD1. This CDR3 contains 18 residues. In germline, CDR1 is LGHNT, CDR2 FRNRAP. V was pared by 1 base and J by 2 bases, with 9 bases of the junction left unmatched.

There are many counts of this clone. V and J are TRBV6-5 and TRBJ1-4, with 8 bases identical to TRBD1. The length of the CDR3 is 15 residues. CDR1 and CDR2 from the germline V gene are MNHEY and SVGAGI. The junction had 9 bases not matched to a gene; V was cut back by 6 bases and J by 6 bases. CDR3 residues: CASRRQGSSDEKLFF. For the CDR3, the DNA is TGTGCCAGCAGGCGACAGGGGTCTTCGGATGAAAAACTGTTTTTT.

The chain carries TRBV6-6 and TRBJ1-1; 9 positions match TRBD1. The CDR3 runs 13 residues. V lost 5 bases, J lost 5 bases, and 3 bases stayed unmatched. Per the germline V gene, CDR1 is MNHNY and CDR2 is SVGAGI (reference sequence). The CDR3 DNA follows: TGTGCCAGCAGTCTCGACAGGGGGACTGAAGCTTTCTTT. Translating gives CASSLDRGTEAFF.

This clone is categorized as large. V and J are TRBV27 and TRBJ2-7; 9 bases map to TRBD1. The CDR3 is 15 residues long. Trimming cost V 6 bases and J 3 bases; bases outside gene matches: 9. Per germline, CDR1 MNHEY and CDR2 SMNVEV (reference sequence). The CDR3 DNA reads as TGTGCCAGCAGGGGGAGGGGGACAGGGTTCTACGAGCAGTACTTC. Translating it yields CASRGRGTGFYEQYF.

The rearrangement joins TRBV30 to TRBJ2-5; a weak D match, TRBD1 (5 bases). From germline, CDR1 is GTSNPN and CDR2 SVGIG (reference sequence). The ends were cut back, 3 bases at V and 2 bases at J, with 16 bases in the middle. This CDR3 has 15 amino acids. CDR3 coding DNA: TGTGCCTGGAGGGGAAGGGGTGGGCGGCAAGAGACCCAGTACTTC. Its protein is CAWRGRGGRQETQYF.

J is TRBJ1-2 and V is TRBV29-1; D call uncertain. CDR1 and CDR2 from the germline V gene are SQVTM and ANQGSEA. The V end was cut by 3 bases, the J end by 8 bases, with 7 bases between. The CDR3 has 10 amino acids. DNA of the CDR3: TGCAGCGTTGATACGGAGGGCTACACCTTC. Amino acids: CSVDTEGYTF.

Written as DNA, the CDR3 is TGTGCCAGCAGCCCCCGAAGGCTTCAGCCCCAGCATTTT. It codes for CASSPRRLQPQHF. The V gene is TRBV6-5, the J gene TRBJ1-5; the D is unclear. Germline V lookup: CDR1 MNHEY, CDR2 SVGAGI. This CDR3 is built from 13 residues. Trimming stripped 6 bases from V and 6 bases from J, with 12 bases between.

By share of the sample, this clone is medium-sized. The rearrangement uses TRBV25-1 and TRBJ2-2, with 9 nucleotides matching TRBD1. This CDR3 is 17 amino acids long. Germline V gene lookup returns CDR1 MGHDK and CDR2 SYGVNS. The ends lost 4 bases at V and 5 bases at J; junction bases unmatched: 11. CDR3 DNA: TGTGCCAGCAGTGCAAATCCGGGACAGGGTGGAACCGGGGAGCTGTTTTTT. Its protein is CASSANPGQGGTGELFF.

The chain combines TRBV13 with TRBJ1-2; a possible D gene is TRBD1 (6 bases). Germline V gives CDR1 PRHDT, CDR2 FYEKMQ (reference sequence). This CDR3 comprises 16 residues. V lost 4 bases to trimming and J lost 0 bases, with 15 bases between them. The CDR3 DNA follows: TGTGCCAGCAGCTACCCAACCGGACAGCCTAACTATGGCTACACCTTC. As protein: CASSYPTGQPNYGYTF. The entire variable domain, with the rest obtained from reference TRBV13 and TRBJ1-2, is as follows: AAGVIQSPRHLIKEKRETATLKCYPIPRHDTVYWYQQGPGQDPQFLISFYEKMQSDKGSIPDRFSAQQFSDYHSELNMSSLELGDSALYFCASSYPTGQPNYGYTFGSGTRLTVV.